Given below is one T cell receptor beta chain in context. These data come from a study of identical twins. TCRdb recomputed calls from the 5' RACE reads with MiXCR, one row per CDR3 protein. The repertoire holds fewer than 250,000 distinct CDR3 sequences, with approximately 7% as singletons. This CDR3 contains 16 residues. With 0 bases clipped from V and 1 base from J, the junction kept 5 bases outside the gene matches. CDR1 and CDR2 from the germline V gene are MNHNS and SASEGT. These data were also filed under a second study, of yellow fever vaccine responses in identical twins.

The TCR comes from a woman aged 18-35 years in good health. The V call is TRBV6-1, the J call TRBJ2-7, with 8 bases fitting TRBD2. What was sequenced was memory (CD45RO+) T cells sorted from blood. The CDR3 spells CASSEAPSGSSYEQYF. CDR3 nucleotide sequence: TGTGCCAGCAGTGAAGCGCCGAGCGGGAGTTCCTACGAGCAGTACTTC.